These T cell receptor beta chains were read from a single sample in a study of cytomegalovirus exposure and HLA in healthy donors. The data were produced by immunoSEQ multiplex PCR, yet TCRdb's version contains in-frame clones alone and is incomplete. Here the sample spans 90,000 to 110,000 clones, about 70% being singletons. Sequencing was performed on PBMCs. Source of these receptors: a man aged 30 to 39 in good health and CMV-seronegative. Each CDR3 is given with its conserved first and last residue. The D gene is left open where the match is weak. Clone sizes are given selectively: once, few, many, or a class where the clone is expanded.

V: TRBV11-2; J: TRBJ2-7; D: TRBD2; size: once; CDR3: CASSFTSVSYEQYF; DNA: TGTGCCAGCAGCTTTACTAGCGTCTCCTACGAGCAGTACTTC
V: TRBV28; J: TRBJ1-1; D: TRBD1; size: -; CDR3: CASIWDRGRTEAFF; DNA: TGTGCCAGCATTTGGGACAGGGGGCGAACTGAAGCTTTCTTT
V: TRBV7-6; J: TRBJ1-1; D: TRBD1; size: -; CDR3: CAGSQRGQPNMNTEAFF; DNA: TGTGCCGGCAGCCAAAGGGGACAGCCTAATATGAACACTGAAGCTTTCTTT
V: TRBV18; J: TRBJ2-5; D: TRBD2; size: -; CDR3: CASSPPAAGGAETQYF; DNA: TGTGCCAGCTCACCACCGGCGGCGGGAGGGGCGGAGACCCAGTACTTC
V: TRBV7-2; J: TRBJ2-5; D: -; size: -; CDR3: CASSLLYQETQYF; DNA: TGTGCCAGCAGCTTACTTTACCAAGAGACCCAGTACTTC
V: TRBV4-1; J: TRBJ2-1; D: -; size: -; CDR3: CASSQTPTSGPYNEQFF; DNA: TGCGCCAGCAGCCAAACCCCAACCTCAGGGCCCTACAATGAGCAGTTCTTC
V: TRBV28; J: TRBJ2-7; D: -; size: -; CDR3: CATTDLSAGSYEQYF; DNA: TGTGCCACCACCGACCTGTCGGCAGGCTCCTACGAGCAGTACTTC
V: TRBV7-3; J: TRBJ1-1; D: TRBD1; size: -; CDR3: CASSVSGTENTEAFF; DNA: TGTGCCAGCAGCGTATCCGGGACAGAAAACACTGAAGCTTTCTTT
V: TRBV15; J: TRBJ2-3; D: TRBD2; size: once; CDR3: CATSDSGNTDTQYF; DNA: TGTGCCACCAGCGATAGCGGGAACACAGATACGCAGTATTTT
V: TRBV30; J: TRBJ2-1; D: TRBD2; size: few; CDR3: CAWTLGTSGIHNEQFF; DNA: TGTGCCTGGACTCTCGGGACTAGCGGGATCCACAATGAGCAGTTCTTC
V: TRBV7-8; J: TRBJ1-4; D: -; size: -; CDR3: CASSLESATNEKLFF; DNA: TGTGCCAGCAGCTTGGAGTCCGCAACTAATGAAAAACTGTTTTTT
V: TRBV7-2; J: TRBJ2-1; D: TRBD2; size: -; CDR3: CASSFTSGTYNEQFF; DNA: TGTGCCAGCAGCTTCACTAGCGGGACCTACAATGAGCAGTTCTTC